This T cell receptor (beta chain) was sequenced for a study of molecular identifiers for immune sequencing clone quantification (dated by TCRdb to the late 2010s). Background for the entire study: For a replicate experiment, RNA from roughly 20,000 or 100,000 naive CD8 T cells was divided into five aliquots, and four of the five aliquots were sequenced. This methods study benchmarked molecular-identifier clustering-based TCR repertoire sequencing (MIDCIRS) and TCR RNA copy counting, using CD8 T cells to do so.

Broad study findings and their caveats: Modeling estimated 2.5 to 3.5 recovered TCR RNA copies per cell, compared with roughly 10 by digital PCR, which implies around 33% capture efficiency. Without barcode sub-clustering, chimeric consensus sequences inflated TCR diversity; chimeras reached as high as 47%. The naive libraries included spiked-in Jurkat TCR RNA (10 copies' worth), and this Jurkat TCR RNA is not part of the donor repertoire. Clones above 20 RNA copies held over 99% of molecules in CMV-specific effector cells but under 1% in naive cells. Identical TCR molecules sharing a barcode could cause highly expanded clone sizes to be underestimated. Spiked-in Jurkat TCR RNA equivalent to a single cell was reported to be detectable even among more than 900,000 naive CD8 T cells.

The library relied on PCR. Sequencing was carried out with a NextSeq 500. Preparation of bulk TCR libraries followed a previously described approach, with the TCR primers listed in Table S5. Total RNA was purified with the Qiagen AllPrep DNA/RNA kit. Before any analysis, reads coming from multiple sequencing runs of the same library were combined into one pool. On the authors' methods: Only reads with exact TCR constant sequence were kept, trimmed to 150 nt, and grouped by their 12-nt molecular barcodes. Within each barcode group, reads were sub-clustered at a 15% Levenshtein threshold, and quality-weighted consensus sequences were built per RNA molecule. Non-functional sequences were filtered out, along with any lower-count sequence sitting one edit away from another sequence. On the basis of fitting two negative binomial distributions, barcode sub-clusters with fewer than 20% of the maximum read count were discarded. TCRdb trimmed public reads at Q25 via fastp, called clones via MiXCR and kept in-frame beta chains. Every CDR3 protein is listed once, alongside the most common genes and DNA of its rows. What appears here as the V and J calls and clone size reflects TCRdb's work, not the paper's. The sample table lists some 680,000 distinct CDR3 sequences, 25% of them with a count of one. About 0.8% of the sample goes to the ten largest clones.

CDR1 SGHVS and CDR2 FQNEAQ were looked up in the germline V gene. The junction shows trimming of 4 bases on V and 0 bases on J, and the gene matches do not reach 10 bases of it. The CDR3 contains 19 residues, cysteine and phenylalanine counted. Of all the DNA, just the CDR3 is kept, 57 bases in frame from base 1. This clonotype has at least ten counts. Its recognized antigen is unknown. Within one base of it there is no much larger clone, and no base qualities were kept. Naive CD8 T cell libraries were made from 20,000 to 1,000,000 sorted cells using 10%, 30% or 50% of purified RNA. On a BD FACSAria II, naive CD8 T cells were FACS-sorted as CD8+CD4-CCR7+CD45RA+ and collected into RLT Plus buffer. To test detection sensitivity, Jurkat RNA equal to over nine TCR copies was added to samples of roughly 18,000-1,100,000 naive CD8 T cells. CD8 T cells were enriched with RosetteSep CD8+ T Cell Enrichment Cocktail and Ficoll-Paque, followed by ACK red cell lysis.

The TCR sequence derives from a human donor in good health. Some libraries in this study had Jurkat cell RNA spiked in. The sample comprised naive CD8+ T cells from blood, with Jurkat cell RNA spiked in. In the paper's terms, the cell subset or site label means: FACS-sorted CD8+CD4-CCR7+CD45RA+ naive T cells. The sequence joins TRBV7-8 to TRBJ2-3, with TRBD2 identical over 13 junction bases. The CDR3 corresponds to CASSSPGLAGWTSTDTQYF. The DNA is as follows: TGTGCCAGCAGCTCGCCGGGACTAGCGGGGTGGACTAGCACAGATACGCAGTATTTT.